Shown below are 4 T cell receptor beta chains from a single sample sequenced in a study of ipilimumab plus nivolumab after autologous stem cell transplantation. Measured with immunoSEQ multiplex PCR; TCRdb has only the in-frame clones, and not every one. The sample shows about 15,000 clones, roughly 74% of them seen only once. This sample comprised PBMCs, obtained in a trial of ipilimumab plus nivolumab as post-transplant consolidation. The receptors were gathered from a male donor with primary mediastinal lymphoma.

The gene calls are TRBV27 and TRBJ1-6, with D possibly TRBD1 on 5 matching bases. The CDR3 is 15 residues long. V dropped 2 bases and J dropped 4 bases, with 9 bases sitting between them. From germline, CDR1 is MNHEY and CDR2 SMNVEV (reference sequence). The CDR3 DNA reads TGTGCCAGCAGTTTAAGTCGACAGTATAATTCACCCCTCCACTTT. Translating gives CASSLSRQYNSPLHF.

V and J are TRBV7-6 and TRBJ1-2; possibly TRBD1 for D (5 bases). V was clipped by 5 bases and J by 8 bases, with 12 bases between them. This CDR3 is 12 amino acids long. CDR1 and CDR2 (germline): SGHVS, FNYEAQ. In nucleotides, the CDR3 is TGTGCCAGCAGCCCCGGAGGGGCAGGCTACACCTTC. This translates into CASSPGGAGYTF. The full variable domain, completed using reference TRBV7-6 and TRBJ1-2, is GAGVSQSPRYKVTKRGQDVALRCDPISGHVSLYWYRQALGQGPEFLTYFNYEAQQDKSGLPNDRFSAERPEGSISTLTIQRTEQRDSAMYRCASSPGGAGYTFGSGTRLTVV.

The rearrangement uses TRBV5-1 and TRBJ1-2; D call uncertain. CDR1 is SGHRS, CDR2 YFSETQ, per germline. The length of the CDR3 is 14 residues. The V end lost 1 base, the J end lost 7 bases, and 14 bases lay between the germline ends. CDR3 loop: CASSLTDSISGYTF. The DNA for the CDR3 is TGCGCCAGCAGCTTGACAGATTCTATAAGTGGCTACACCTTC. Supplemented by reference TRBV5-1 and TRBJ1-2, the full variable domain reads KAGVTQTPRYLIKTRGQQVTLSCSPISGHRSVSWYQQTPGQGLQFLFEYFSETQRNKGNFPGRFSGRQFSNSRSEMNVSTLELGDSALYLCASSLTDSISGYTFGSGTRLTVV.

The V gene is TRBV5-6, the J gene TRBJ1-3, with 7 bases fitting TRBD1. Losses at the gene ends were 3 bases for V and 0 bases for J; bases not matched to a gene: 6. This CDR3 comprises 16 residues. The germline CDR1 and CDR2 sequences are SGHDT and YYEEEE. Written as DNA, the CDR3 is TGTGCCAGCAGCTCCCTACAGGGGTTCTCTGGAAACACCATATATTTT. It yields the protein CASSSLQGFSGNTIYF.